The 3 T cell receptor beta chains listed next were all sequenced from one sample in a study of cytomegalovirus exposure and HLA in healthy donors. Both 60 Vbeta primers and 13 Jbeta primers went into the PCR. TCRdb's copy holds only in-frame clones and misses some; the assay was immunoSEQ multiplex PCR. The sample holds roughly 27,000 clones. Sequenced: PBMCs. The receptors come from a man younger than 40 in good health and CMV-seronegative.

The chain links TRBV19 to TRBJ1-5; D is ambiguous. Per germline, CDR1 LNHDA and CDR2 SQIVND (reference sequence). Trimming left V 7 bases short and J 0 bases short, with 13 bases between. This CDR3 is built from 15 residues. The CDR3 DNA reads TGTGCCAGTAAACTGACACCTTATAGCAATCAGCCCCAGCATTTT. Protein sequence: CASKLTPYSNQPQHF.

The V call is TRBV18, the J call TRBJ2-4; D gene uncertain. CDR1 and CDR2 from the germline V gene are KGHSH and LQKENI. This CDR3 contains 17 residues. V lost 0 bases and J 0 bases, leaving 12 bases between the germline ends. CDR3 coding DNA: TGTGCCAGCTCACCACCCAGAACTACTATAGCCAAAAACATTCAGTACTTC. It encodes CASSPPRTTIAKNIQYF. The complete variable domain, with remaining parts taken from reference TRBV18 and TRBJ2-4, reads NAGVMQNPRHLVRRRGQEARLRCSPMKGHSHVYWYRQLPEEGLKFMVYLQKENIIDESGMPKERFSAEFPKEGPSILRIQQVVRGDSAAYFCASSPPRTTIAKNIQYFGAGTRLSVL.

This chain connects TRBV5-1 to TRBJ2-3; possibly TRBD1 for D (6 bases). The CDR3 spans 15 residues. CDR1 is SGHRS, CDR2 YFSETQ, per germline. Trimming shortened V by 3 bases and J by 0 bases, and 11 bases separated the two germline ends. CDR3 sequence (DNA): TGCGCCAGCAGCTCACTGACAGGTAGCACAGATACGCAGTATTTT. It codes for CASSSLTGSTDTQYF.